This TCR beta chain was captured in a study of OX40 agonist ivuxolimab in advanced cancers. Worth noting for this clone: The target antigen is unknown.

Patients who had autoimmune disease history or got systemic immunosuppression were left out. Study-wide results and limits: The average count of expanded clones was higher among CD8+ T cells than among CD4+. Undetermined was the antigen specificity of the expanded peripheral T cells.

Profiled with immunoSEQ multiplex PCR; TCRdb holds only in-frame clones, not every one. The sample includes 45,000 to 65,000 clones, around 77% seen only once; the top ten take around 5.9%. The CDR3 loop spans 14 amino acids. Germline V CDR1 and CDR2: MNHNS, SASEGT. The germline V and J ends were trimmed by 3 bases and 2 bases, with 11 bases remaining between them. Source: CD4+ or CD8+ T cells sorted from blood, taken in a trial of the OX40 agonist ivuxolimab. This sequence originates from an adult with an advanced solid tumor such as melanoma, head and neck, liver or kidney cancer. V and J are TRBV6-1 and TRBJ2-7; D gene unclear. CDR3 loop: CASSDGRPTYEQYF. The CDR3 bases are TGTGCCAGCAGTGACGGCAGGCCCACCTACGAGCAGTACTTC.